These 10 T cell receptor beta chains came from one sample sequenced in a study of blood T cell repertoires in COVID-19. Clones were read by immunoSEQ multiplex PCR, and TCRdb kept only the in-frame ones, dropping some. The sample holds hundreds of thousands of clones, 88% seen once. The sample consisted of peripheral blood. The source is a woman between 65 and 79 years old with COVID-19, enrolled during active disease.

CDR3 protein: CASSPKVGVGEQYF. CDR3 bases: TGTGCCAGCAGCCCGAAGGTCGGGGTAGGCGAGCAGTACTTC. J is TRBJ2-7 and V is TRBV7-2, with D perhaps matching TRBD2 (5 bases). Germline CDR1 reads SGHTA; CDR2 reads FQGNSA. The CDR3 has 14 amino acids. The V gene lost 5 bases and the J gene lost 6 bases, with 17 bases spanning the gap.

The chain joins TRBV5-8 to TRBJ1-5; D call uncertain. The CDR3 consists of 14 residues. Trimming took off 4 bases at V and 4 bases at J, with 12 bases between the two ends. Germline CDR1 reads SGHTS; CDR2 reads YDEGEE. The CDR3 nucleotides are TGTGCCAGCAGCCCGAGGGTAGGGAATCAGCCCCAGCATTTT. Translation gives CASSPRVGNQPQHF.

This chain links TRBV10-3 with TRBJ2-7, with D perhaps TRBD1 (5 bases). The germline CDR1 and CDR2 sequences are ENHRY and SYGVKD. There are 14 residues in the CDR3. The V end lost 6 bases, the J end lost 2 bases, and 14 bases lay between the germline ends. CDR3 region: CAISDSYRAYEQYF. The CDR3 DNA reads TGTGCCATCAGCGACAGTTACCGGGCCTACGAGCAGTACTTC.

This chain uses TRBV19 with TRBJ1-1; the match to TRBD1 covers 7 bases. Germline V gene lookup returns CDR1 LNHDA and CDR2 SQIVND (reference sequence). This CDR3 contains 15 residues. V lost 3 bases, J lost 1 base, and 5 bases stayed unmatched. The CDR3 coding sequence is TGTGCCAGTAGTATCACAGGGGTAGCGAACACTGAAGCTTTCTTT. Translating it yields CASSITGVANTEAFF.

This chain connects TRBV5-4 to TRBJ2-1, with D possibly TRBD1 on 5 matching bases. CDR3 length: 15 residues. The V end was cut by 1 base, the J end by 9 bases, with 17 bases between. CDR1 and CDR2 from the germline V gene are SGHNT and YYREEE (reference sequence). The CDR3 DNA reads TGTGCCAGCAGCTTGTCTAGTAGGAGCCAGGGTGAGCAGTTCTTC. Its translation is CASSLSSRSQGEQFF.

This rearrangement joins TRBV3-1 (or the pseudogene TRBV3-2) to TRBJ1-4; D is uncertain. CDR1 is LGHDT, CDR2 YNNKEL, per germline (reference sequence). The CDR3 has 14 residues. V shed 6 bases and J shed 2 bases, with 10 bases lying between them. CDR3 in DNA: TGTGCCAGCAGGGCCTCTCTTACTAATGAAAAACTGTTTTTT. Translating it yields CASRASLTNEKLFF.

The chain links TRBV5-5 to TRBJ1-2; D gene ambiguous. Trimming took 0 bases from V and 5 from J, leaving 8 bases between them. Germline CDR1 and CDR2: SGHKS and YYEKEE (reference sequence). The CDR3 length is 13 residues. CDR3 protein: CASSLEQIYGYTF. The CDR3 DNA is TGTGCCAGCAGCTTGGAACAGATATATGGCTACACCTTC. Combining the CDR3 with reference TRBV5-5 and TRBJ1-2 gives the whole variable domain DAGVTQSPTHLIKTRGQQVTLRCSPISGHKSVSWYQQVLGQGPQFIFQYYEKEERGRGNFPDRFSARQFPNYSSELNVNALLLGDSALYLCASSLEQIYGYTFGSGTRLTVV.

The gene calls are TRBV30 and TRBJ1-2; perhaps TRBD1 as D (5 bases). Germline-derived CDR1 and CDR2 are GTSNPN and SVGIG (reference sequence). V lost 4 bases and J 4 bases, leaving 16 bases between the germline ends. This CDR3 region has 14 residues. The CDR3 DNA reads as TGTGCCTGGACAACCCCCAGGGTGTCCTATGGCTACACCTTC. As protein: CAWTTPRVSYGYTF.

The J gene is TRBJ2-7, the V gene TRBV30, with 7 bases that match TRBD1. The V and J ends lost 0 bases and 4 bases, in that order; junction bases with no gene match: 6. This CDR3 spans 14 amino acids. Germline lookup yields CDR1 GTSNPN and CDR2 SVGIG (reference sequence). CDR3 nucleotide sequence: TGTGCCTGGAGTGTTGGGGCAGGGGGATACGAGCAGTACTTC. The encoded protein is CAWSVGAGGYEQYF.

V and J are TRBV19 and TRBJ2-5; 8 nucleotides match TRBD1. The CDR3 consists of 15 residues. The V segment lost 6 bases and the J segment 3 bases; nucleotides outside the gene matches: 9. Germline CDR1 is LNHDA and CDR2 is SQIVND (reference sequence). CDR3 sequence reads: CASSPHQGAKETQYF. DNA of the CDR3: TGTGCCAGTAGCCCCCATCAGGGGGCGAAAGAGACCCAGTACTTC.